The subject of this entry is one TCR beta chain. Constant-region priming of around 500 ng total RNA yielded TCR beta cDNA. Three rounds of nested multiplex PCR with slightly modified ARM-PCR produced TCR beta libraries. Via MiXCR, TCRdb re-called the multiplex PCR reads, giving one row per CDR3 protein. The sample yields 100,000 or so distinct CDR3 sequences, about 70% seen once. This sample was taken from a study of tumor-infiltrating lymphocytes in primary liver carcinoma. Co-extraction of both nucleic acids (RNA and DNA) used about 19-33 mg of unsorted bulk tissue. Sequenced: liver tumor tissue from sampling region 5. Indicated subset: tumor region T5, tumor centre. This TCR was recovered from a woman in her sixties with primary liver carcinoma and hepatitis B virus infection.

The CDR3 is CASRLNIGDCEYF. The DNA of the CDR3 is TGTGCCAGCAGATTAAATATCGGGGACTGCGAATACTTC. The rearrangement uses TRBV11-2 and TRBJ2-5, with D tentatively TRBD2 (6 bases). This CDR3 has 13 residues. Looked up from germline, CDR1 is SGHAT and CDR2 is FQNNGV. The V end lost 6 bases, the J end lost 14 bases, and 22 bases lay between the germline ends.